This T cell receptor (beta chain) was profiled in a study of neurological immune-mediated disorders. As for the cDNA, it was generated by 5'RACE with 10-nucleotide random UMIs. The output of every sequencing run, over 170 million TCR-beta sequences, came from 15-18 subjects. TCRdb re-analysed the 5' RACE reads in MiXCR, keeping a single row per CDR3 protein. The sample comprises about 30,000 distinct CDR3 sequences, approximately 5% of which are singletons, and over 2% rests with the top ten. This clonotype has ten or more counts. CDR3 length: 15 residues. Germline V lookup: CDR1 SGHRS, CDR2 YFSETQ. V lost 4 bases, J lost 1 base, and 6 bases stayed unmatched. Roughly 1 million sorted CD4+ or CD8+ T cells made each library.

Source material: CD4+ T cells from blood. The TCR comes from a woman aged 45-60 years in good health. This rearrangement joins TRBV5-1 to TRBJ1-1, with 8 bases that match TRBD1. CDR3 loop: CASSVTGGQNTEAFF. DNA for the CDR3: TGCGCCAGCAGCGTCACAGGGGGGCAGAACACTGAAGCTTTCTTT.